This entry features one T cell receptor beta chain sequence. As yet, its antigen is unknown. The data stem from a study of OX40 agonist ivuxolimab in advanced cancers. General study results and limits: CD8+ T cells averaged more expanded clones than CD4+.

In germline, CDR1 is SGHDT, CDR2 YYEEEE. The CDR3 extends over 14 amino acids. With 4 bases removed from V and 0 bases from J, the gap between germline ends came to 8 bases. The assay was immunoSEQ multiplex PCR, and TCRdb's table has in-frame clones only and misses some. The table includes tens of thousands of clones, about nine tenths detected once. The source was CD4+ or CD8+ T cells sorted from blood, collected in a trial of the OX40 agonist ivuxolimab. The sequence came from an adult with an advanced solid tumor such as melanoma, head and neck, liver or kidney cancer. The rearrangement links TRBV5-6 to TRBJ2-1; no definite D call. This CDR3 reads CASSARASYNEQFF. As DNA, the CDR3 is TGTGCCAGCAGCGCTCGGGCCTCCTACAATGAGCAGTTCTTC.